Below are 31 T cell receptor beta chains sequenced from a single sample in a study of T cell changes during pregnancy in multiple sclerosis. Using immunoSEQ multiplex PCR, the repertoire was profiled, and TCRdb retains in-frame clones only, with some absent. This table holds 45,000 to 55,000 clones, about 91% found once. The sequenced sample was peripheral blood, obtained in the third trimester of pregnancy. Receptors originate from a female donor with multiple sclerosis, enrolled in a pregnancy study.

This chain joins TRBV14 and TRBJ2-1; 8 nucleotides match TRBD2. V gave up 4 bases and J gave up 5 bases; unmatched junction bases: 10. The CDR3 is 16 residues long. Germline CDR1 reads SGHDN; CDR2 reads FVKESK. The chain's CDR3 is CASSLRAGVGDNEQFF. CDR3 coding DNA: TGTGCCAGCAGCCTCCGAGCGGGAGTAGGAGACAATGAGCAGTTCTTC.

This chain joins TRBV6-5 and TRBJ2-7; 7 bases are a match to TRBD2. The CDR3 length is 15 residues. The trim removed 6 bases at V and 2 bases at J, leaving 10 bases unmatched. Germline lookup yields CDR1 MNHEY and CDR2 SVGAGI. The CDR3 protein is CASRTTSAVPYEQYF. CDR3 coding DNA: TGTGCCAGCAGGACCACTAGCGCAGTTCCCTACGAGCAGTACTTC.

CDR3 region: CASSRDRADEQYF. CDR3 nucleotides: TGTGCCAGCAGCCGGGACAGGGCCGACGAGCAGTACTTC. The chain has TRBV11-3 and TRBJ2-7, with 9 bases that match TRBD1. There are 13 residues in the CDR3. Germline loops: CDR1 SGHNT, CDR2 YENEEA. V dropped 5 bases and J dropped 5; count of bases not matched to a gene: 4.

The CDR3 coding sequence is TGTGCCAGCAGTTTATCTTACGGGGATCAGCCCCAGCATTTT. It is translated as CASSLSYGDQPQHF. The V gene is TRBV27, the J gene TRBJ1-5; no firm D call. Per the germline V gene, CDR1 is MNHEY and CDR2 is SMNVEV (reference sequence). There are 14 residues in the CDR3. V lost 0 bases to trimming and J lost 5 bases, with 8 bases between them.

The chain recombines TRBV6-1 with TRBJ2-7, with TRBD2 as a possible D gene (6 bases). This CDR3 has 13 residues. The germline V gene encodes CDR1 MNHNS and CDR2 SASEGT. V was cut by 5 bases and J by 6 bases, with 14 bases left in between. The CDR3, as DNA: TGTGCCAGCAGTCCACGGGAGTCCAGCGAGCAGTACTTC. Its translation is CASSPRESSEQYF.

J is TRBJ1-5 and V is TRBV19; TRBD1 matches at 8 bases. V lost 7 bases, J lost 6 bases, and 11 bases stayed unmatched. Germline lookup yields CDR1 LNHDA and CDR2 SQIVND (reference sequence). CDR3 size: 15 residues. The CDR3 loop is CASKIGQGEGQPQHF. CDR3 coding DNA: TGTGCCAGTAAGATAGGACAGGGAGAGGGTCAGCCCCAGCATTTT.

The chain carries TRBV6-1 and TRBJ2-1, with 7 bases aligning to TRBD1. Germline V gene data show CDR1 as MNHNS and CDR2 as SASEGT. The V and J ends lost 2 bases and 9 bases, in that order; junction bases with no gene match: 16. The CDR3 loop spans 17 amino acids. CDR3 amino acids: CASSETGLGYRGLEQFF. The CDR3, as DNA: TGTGCCAGCAGTGAAACGGGGTTAGGGTACAGGGGCCTTGAGCAGTTCTTC.

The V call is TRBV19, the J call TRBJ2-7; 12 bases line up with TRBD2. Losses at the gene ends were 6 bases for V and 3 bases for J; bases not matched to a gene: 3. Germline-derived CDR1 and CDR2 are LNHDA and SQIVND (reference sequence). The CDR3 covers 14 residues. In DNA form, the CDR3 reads TGTGCCAGTAGCTGGACTAGCGGGGACTACGAGCAGTACTTC. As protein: CASSWTSGDYEQYF. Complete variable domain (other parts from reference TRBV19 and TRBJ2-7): DGGITQSPKYLFRKEGQNVTLSCEQNLNHDAMYWYRQDPGQGLRLIYYSQIVNDFQKGDIAEGYSVSREKKESFPLTVTSAQKNPTAFYLCASSWTSGDYEQYFGPGTRLTVT.

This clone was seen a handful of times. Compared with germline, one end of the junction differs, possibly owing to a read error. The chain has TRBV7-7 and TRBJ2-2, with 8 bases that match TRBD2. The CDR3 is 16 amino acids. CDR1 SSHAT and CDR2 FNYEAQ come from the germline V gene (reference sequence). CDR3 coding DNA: TGTGCTAGCAGCCCCAGGGGCGGGAGGCCTACCGGGGAGCTGTTTTTT. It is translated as CASSPRGGRPTGELFF.

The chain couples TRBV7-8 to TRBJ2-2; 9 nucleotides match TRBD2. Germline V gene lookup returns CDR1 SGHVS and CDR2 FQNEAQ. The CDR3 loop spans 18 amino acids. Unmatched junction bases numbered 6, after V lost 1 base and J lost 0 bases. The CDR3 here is CASSLVPTSGANTGELFF. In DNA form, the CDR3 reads TGTGCCAGCAGCTTAGTGCCGACTAGCGGAGCGAACACCGGGGAGCTGTTTTTT.

This CDR3 reads CASSFNTGVEKLFF. The DNA for the CDR3 is TGTGCCAGCAGCTTTAATACAGGGGTTGAAAAACTGTTTTTT. The chain has TRBV7-8 and TRBJ1-4; 7 positions agree with TRBD1. The CDR3 contains 14 residues. Germline V gives CDR1 SGHVS, CDR2 FQNEAQ. Losses at the gene ends were 3 bases for V and 7 bases for J; bases not matched to a gene: 5.

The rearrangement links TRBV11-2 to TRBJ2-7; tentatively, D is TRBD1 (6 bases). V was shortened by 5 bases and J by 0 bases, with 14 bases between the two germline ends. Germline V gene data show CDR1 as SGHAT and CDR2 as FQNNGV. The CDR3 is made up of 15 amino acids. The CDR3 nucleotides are TGTGCCAGCAGCCCAAATGGACAGATCTCCTACGAGCAGTACTTC. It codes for CASSPNGQISYEQYF.

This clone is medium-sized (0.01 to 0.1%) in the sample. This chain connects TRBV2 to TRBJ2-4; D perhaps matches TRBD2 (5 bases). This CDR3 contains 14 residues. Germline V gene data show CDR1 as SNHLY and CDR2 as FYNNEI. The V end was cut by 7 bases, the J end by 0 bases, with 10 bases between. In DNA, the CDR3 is TGTGCCAGCAAGGAGGCCCTAGCCAAAAACATTCAGTACTTC. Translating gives CASKEALAKNIQYF. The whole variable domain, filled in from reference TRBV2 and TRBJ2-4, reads EPEVTQTPSHQVTQMGQEVILRCVPISNHLYFYWYRQILGQKVEFLVSFYNNEISEKSEIFDDQFSVERPDGSNFTLKIRSTKLEDSAMYFCASKEALAKNIQYFGAGTRLSVL.

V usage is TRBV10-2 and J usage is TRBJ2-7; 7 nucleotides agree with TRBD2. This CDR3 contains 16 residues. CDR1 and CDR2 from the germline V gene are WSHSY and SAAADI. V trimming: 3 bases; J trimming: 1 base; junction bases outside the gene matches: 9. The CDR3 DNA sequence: TGCGCCAGCAGTGACAGGCTCGGCGGGAGATCCTACGAGCAGTACTTC. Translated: CASSDRLGGRSYEQYF.

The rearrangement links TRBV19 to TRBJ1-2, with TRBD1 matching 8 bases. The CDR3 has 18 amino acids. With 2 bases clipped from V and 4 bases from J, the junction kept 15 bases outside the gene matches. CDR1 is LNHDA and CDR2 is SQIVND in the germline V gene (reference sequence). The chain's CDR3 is CASSIKGTGSRLGYGYTF. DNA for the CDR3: TGTGCCAGTAGTATAAAAGGGACAGGATCGCGGCTAGGCTATGGCTACACCTTC.

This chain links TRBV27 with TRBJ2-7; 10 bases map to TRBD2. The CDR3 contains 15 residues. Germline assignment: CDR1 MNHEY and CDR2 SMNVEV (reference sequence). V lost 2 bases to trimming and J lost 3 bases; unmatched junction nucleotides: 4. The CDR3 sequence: CASSLGSSGSYEQYF. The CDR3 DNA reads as TGTGCCAGCAGTTTAGGGTCTAGCGGGAGCTACGAGCAGTACTTC.

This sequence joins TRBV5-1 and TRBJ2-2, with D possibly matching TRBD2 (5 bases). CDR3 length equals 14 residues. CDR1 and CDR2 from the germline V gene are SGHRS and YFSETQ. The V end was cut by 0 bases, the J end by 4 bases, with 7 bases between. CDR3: CASSLVGSTGELFF. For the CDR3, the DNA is TGCGCCAGCAGCTTGGTAGGGAGCACCGGGGAGCTGTTTTTT.

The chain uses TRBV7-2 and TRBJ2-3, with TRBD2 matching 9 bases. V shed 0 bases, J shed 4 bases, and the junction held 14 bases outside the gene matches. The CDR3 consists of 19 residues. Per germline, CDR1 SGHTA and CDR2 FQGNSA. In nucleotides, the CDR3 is TGTGCCAGCAGCTTAGCAAGTCGACGGGCTAGCGGGAAGGCAGATACGCAGTATTTT. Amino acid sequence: CASSLASRRASGKADTQYF.

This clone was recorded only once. CDR3: CASSQGDLKIYEQYF. The CDR3 DNA sequence: TGTGCCAGCTCCCAGGGGGACTTAAAAATTTACGAGCAGTACTTC. The V and J genes are TRBV18 and TRBJ2-7; possible D gene TRBD1, 7 bases. Germline CDR1 reads KGHSH; CDR2 reads LQKENI. The CDR3 consists of 15 residues. V was trimmed by 6 bases and J by 4 bases, leaving 19 bases between them.

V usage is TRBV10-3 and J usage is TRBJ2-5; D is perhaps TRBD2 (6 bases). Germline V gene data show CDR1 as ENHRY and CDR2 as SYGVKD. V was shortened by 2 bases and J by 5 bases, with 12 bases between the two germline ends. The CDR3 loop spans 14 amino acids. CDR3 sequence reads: CAISEASERETQYF. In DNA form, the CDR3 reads TGTGCCATCAGTGAGGCTAGCGAGAGGGAGACCCAGTACTTC.

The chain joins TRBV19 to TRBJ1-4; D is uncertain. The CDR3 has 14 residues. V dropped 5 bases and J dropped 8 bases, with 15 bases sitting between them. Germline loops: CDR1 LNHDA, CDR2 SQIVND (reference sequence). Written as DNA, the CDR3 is TGTGCCAGTAGTCGGGAACGTCGGGGAGAAAAACTGTTTTTT. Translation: CASSRERRGEKLFF.

The CDR3: CASSPGTSGPYEQYF. The CDR3 DNA reads TGTGCCAGCAGTCCGGGGACTAGCGGCCCCTACGAGCAGTACTTC. This chain uses TRBV28 with TRBJ2-7; TRBD2 matches 11 bases. The CDR3 has 15 amino acids. V lost 5 bases, J lost 2 bases, and 5 bases stayed unmatched. The germline gives CDR1 MDHEN, CDR2 SYDVKM.

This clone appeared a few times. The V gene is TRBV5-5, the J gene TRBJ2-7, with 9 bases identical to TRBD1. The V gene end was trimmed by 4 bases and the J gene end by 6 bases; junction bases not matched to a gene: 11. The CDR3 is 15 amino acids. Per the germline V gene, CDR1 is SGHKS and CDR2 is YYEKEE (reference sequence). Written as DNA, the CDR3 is TGTGCCAGCAGCACAGGGGGCATAATGTTGAGCGAGCAGTACTTC. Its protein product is CASSTGGIMLSEQYF.

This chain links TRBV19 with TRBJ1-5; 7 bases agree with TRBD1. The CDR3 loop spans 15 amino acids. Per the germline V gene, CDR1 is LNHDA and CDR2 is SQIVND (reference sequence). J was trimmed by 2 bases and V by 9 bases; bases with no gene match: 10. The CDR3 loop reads CASKDDRAGNQPQHF. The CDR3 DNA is TGTGCCAGCAAAGACGACAGGGCTGGCAATCAGCCCCAGCATTTT.

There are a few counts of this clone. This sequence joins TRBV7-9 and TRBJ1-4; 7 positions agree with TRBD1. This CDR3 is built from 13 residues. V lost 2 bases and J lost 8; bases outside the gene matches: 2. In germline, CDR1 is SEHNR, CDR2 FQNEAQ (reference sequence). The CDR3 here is CASSLIQGEKLFF. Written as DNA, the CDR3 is TGTGCCAGCAGCTTAATACAGGGGGAAAAACTGTTTTTT.

The CDR3 loop is CACGTSGSSTDTQYF. Written as DNA, the CDR3 is TGTGCCTGCGGGACTAGCGGGTCCAGCACAGATACGCAGTATTTT. The chain is built from TRBV19 and TRBJ2-3, with TRBD2 identical over 12 bases. Germline V gene lookup returns CDR1 LNHDA and CDR2 SQIVND (reference sequence). V was pared by 11 bases and J by 0 bases, with 6 bases of the junction left unmatched. This CDR3 spans 15 amino acids.

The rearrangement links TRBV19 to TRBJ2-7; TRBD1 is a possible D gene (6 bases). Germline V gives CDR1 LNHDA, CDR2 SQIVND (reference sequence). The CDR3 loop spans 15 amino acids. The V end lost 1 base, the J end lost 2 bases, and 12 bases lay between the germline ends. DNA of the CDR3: TGTGCCAGTAGTATAGCAGGTGGACAGACCTACGAGCAGTACTTC. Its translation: CASSIAGGQTYEQYF.

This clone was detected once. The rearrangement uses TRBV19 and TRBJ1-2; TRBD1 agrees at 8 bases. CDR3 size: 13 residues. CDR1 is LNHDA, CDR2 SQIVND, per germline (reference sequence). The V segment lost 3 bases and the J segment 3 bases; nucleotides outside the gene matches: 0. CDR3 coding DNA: TGTGCCAGTAGTATGGACAGGGACTATGGCTACACCTTC. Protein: CASSMDRDYGYTF.

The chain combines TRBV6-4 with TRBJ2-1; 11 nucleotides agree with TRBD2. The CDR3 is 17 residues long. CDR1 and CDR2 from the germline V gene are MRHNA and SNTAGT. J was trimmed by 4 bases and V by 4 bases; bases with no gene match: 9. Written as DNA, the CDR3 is TGTGCCAGCAGTGTACTAGCGGGAGACTCTAGGTACAATGAGCAGTTCTTC. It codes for CASSVLAGDSRYNEQFF.

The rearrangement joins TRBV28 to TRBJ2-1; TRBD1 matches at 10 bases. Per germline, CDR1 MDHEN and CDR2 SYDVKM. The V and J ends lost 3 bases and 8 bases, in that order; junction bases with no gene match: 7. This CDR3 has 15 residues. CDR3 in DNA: TGTGCCAGCAGTTTGCCGGGACAGGGGATCCATGAGCAGTTCTTC. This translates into CASSLPGQGIHEQFF.

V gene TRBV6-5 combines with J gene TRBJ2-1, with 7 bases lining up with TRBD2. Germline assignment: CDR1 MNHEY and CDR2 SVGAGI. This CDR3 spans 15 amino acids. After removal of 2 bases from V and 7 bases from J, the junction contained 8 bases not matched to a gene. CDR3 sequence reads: CASSYGPGGRNEQFF. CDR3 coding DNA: TGTGCCAGCAGTTACGGTCCGGGAGGAAGAAATGAGCAGTTCTTC.